This T cell receptor beta chain derives from a study of cytomegalovirus exposure and HLA in healthy donors (dated by TCRdb to about 2017). A note on the overall study: An earlier analysis of approximately 640 of the donors reported more than 250 Gb of sequence data and approximately 110 million unique TCR beta sequences from 150 million to 200 million T cells. About 300 gigabases of sequencing data and tens of millions of unique TCR sequences made up an early release that covered over 550 HLA-typed donors. Among the roughly 380 genotyped donors, around 81% belonged to the genetic ancestry cluster associated with self-reported Caucasian donors. The study aimed to test whether cataloging public T cell receptors could reveal signatures of past pathogen exposure. The study used immunosequencing to profile the T cell repertoires of approximately 630 subjects and linked those repertoires to cytomegalovirus serostatus. In addition to the first cohort of around 670 subjects, a separate validation cohort of 100 to 150 different subjects was used. To predict cytomegalovirus infection status, the study combined high-throughput TCR immunosequencing, statistical association of individual TCRs with disease status, and machine learning. A later analysis re-analyzed previously published TCR beta repertoires from about 600 donors and added high-resolution HLA genotyping to study TCR occurrence patterns. The later analysis used no new phenotypic data to find candidate immune exposures, relying instead on TCR beta sequences and their occurrence across donors. An earlier analysis of nearly 600 of the donors applied high-throughput TCR beta sequencing to assess whether each TCR beta V gene segment acted as functional or pseudogenic. Alongside the repertoire data, information on donor age, sex, ethnicity and CMV serostatus was compiled. Genome-wide SNP genotypes for about three fifths of the roughly 670 donors were used in a later genetic analysis, which treated that subset as a discovery cohort. All discovery cohort repertoires had been generated on a single sequencing platform. Both class I and class II loci were covered by HLA typing, at four-digit resolution. The number of donors typed differed by locus, with roughly 629-640 for A, B, C, DRB1 and DQB1, around 560 for DQA1, nearly 610 for DPA1, and some 440 for DPB1. Roughly 5 DR-DQ haplotypes were treated as single units for association and clustering because of strong linkage in the cohort. Among around 400 genotyped donors of the cohort, an average of roughly 240,000 unique TCR beta nucleotide sequences were sequenced per donor, about a sixth of them non-productive. General conclusions and limits of the study: Cytomegalovirus status was reported to be diagnosed by the classifier with high specificity and sensitivity in both the original and validation cohorts. A few of the identified cytomegalovirus-associated TCR beta chains were confirmed in vitro to be specific for cytomegalovirus antigens. A cluster of highly shared sequence variants was judged likely to be a technical artifact of the sequencing pipeline. Because HLA typing was missing for some donors at each locus, association tests included only the typed subset. Correlated functional status among segregating V segments might reflect linkage disequilibrium, but an unknown experimental factor could not be ruled out. Assigning TCR associations to individual alleles was difficult when HLA alleles, especially DR and DQ, strongly co-occurred. Some IMGT-functional V segments, including TRBV6-2 and TRBV6-3, could not be told apart with the 87-base-pair reads, so those segments were excluded. In a later analysis, several top co-occurrence clusters were reported to appear linked to parvovirus B19, influenza, CMV and Epstein-Barr virus. A later genetic analysis associated a missense DCLRE1C variant with V-gene and J-gene trimming of TCR beta chains, and an independent cohort replicated the association. In a later analysis, around 17,000 TCR beta sequences were associated with specific HLA alleles at a false discovery rate of 0.05. A further reported finding was that TCR beta sequences accurately predicted the HLA-A and HLA-B alleles for most subjects in the first cohort. In this cohort, only TCR beta chains were sequenced, and detectable features were limited by the absence of alpha or paired-chain data. In a later analysis, TCR association rates were found to vary across HLA loci, with the most associated TCRs seen for DRB1 alleles and the fewest for HLA-C alleles. In a later analysis, HLA-associated TCR beta chains were found to be more clonally expanded and to have lower generation probabilities than equally common non-associated chains. In a later analysis, most CMV-associated TCR beta chains were found to appear HLA-restricted, with HLA associations seemingly driven largely by CMV exposure. In an earlier analysis of approximately 590 of the donors, most TCR beta V segments appeared in productive rearrangements about 87% or about 30% of the time, broadly matching IMGT annotations. CMV serostatus was the only immune exposure information available for the cohort. Compared with the roughly 700-donor mean, donors in an Asian-associated ancestry cluster had fewer N-insertions in productive TCRs, according to a later genetic analysis. Roughly uniform sequencing depth across donors was assumed in presence/absence analyses, although this assumption may not hold. A total of roughly 160 TCR beta chains were listed by the study as associated with cytomegalovirus. Across donors, most TCR sequences were observed very rarely, whereas some public TCRs were present in many individuals. Because counts were too low, about 18 rarely observed V segments, including chromosome 9 orphons, were left out of the earlier analysis of 500 to 650 of the donors. According to the authors, the approach could potentially be generalized to other disease states and immunological phenotypes.

As concerns this clone: It lacks a known antigen. Base-call qualities are not available, and no considerably larger clone is one nucleotide away.

The trim is 2 bases for V and 4 bases for J, with a gap of 13 bases between the germline ends. From the cysteine up to the phenylalanine, the CDR3 has a length of 16 residues. Of the read, only the CDR3 DNA is kept; its 48 bases are in frame from base 1. In the germline V gene, CDR1 corresponds to SGDLS and CDR2 to YYNGEE. Library preparation was by the immunoSEQ multiplex PCR assay. For the multiplex PCR, a mixture combining 60 forward primers for TCR Vbeta segments and 13 reverse primers for TCR Jbeta segments was used. The CDR3 region of rearranged TCR beta genes was amplified from genomic DNA with a multiplex PCR assay. Amplified TCR beta libraries were sequenced as 87-base-pair reads on the Illumina HiSeq System. On the study's bioinformatics: A later analysis counted about 82 million unique TCR beta chains across the 550 to 750 repertoires, and 10 million to 11 million of these chains were shared by at least two donors. To remove PCR and sequencing errors, raw reads were error-corrected and collapsed into unique sequences using a nearest-neighbor algorithm that merged closely related sequences. V, D and J gene segments were assigned by aligning CDR3 sequences to IMGT reference sequences. For a sequence to be retained, a match of at least six nucleotides was required to both a V gene segment and a J gene segment. A rearrangement counted as productive if the CDR3 had no stop codons and remained in frame with V and J, and every other rearrangement counted as non-productive. Following IMGT convention, CDR3 was defined as the stretch from the second conserved V-encoded cysteine up to the conserved J-encoded phenylalanine. The earlier analysis of about 570 of the donors excluded any sequence lacking an unambiguous match to a single V gene segment. An earlier analysis of approximately 590 of the donors classified V segments as functional when productive rearrangements were above 56.7% and as segregating when the standard deviation between donors was above 5%. A statistical classification framework was developed to diagnose cytomegalovirus status using the catalog of TCR beta chain sequences. In a later analysis, TCR nucleotide sequences were compared against IMGT/GENE-DB human TR gene sequences so that V and J genes could be assigned. In a later analysis, CDR3 sequences and most-parsimonious VDJ recombination scenarios were assigned using the TCRdist pipeline. In a later analysis, each TCR beta chain was defined by its CDR3 amino acid sequence together with its V-gene family, and reads without a unique V-gene family were excluded. To address suspected cross-contamination and a sequencing artifact, a later analysis removed roughly 580 highly shared, low-generation-probability nucleotide sequences. For each public chain, a later analysis derived a clonal expansion index from normalized ranks of inferred template counts within each repertoire. Generation probabilities in a later analysis came from a VDJ recombination model fitted to out-of-frame rearrangements, and those results were checked against IGoR. In a later analysis, hypergeometric tests were used to score TCR-TCR, TCR-HLA and TCR-CMV co-occurrence, with a repertoire-size bias correction applied to TCR pairs. A later analysis estimated false discovery rates by permuting HLA or CMV assignments 20 times. A later analysis grouped co-occurring TCRs with DBSCAN, adding TCRdist sequence similarity when clustering within HLA-allele-positive subsets. Co-occurrence clustering excluded repertoires with fewer than 30,000 or more than 120,000 public chains, plus five with anomalous nucleotide sharing. TCRdb re-hosts the immuneACCESS table, in-frame sequences only. Its copies lack some clones; in the studies checked, an unresolved V gene accounts for under half of them, and the cause for the rest is not known. That table is the source of V, J and clone size, and D and trimming were worked out from the DNA. The sample table records some 180,000 clones; around 84% of these occur just once. Around 1.2% of the sample is taken by the ten largest.

In total, approximately 690 healthy bone marrow donors made up the cohort. All cohort members were sampled while nominally healthy, although unrecorded immune exposures were likely present. The donor was CMV seropositive and belonged to the group of some 290 seropositive cohort members. A peripheral blood sample was collected from each donor, and TCR beta sequencing was performed on peripheral blood mononuclear cells. The Qiagen DNeasy Blood Extraction Kit was used to extract genomic DNA from the blood cell samples. The sequenced sample consisted of PBMCs. The receptor was derived from a girl aged 2 to 9 in good health and CMV-seropositive. This chain joins TRBV9 to TRBJ1-6, and possibly TRBD1, on 5 matching bases. The DNA reads as follows: TGTGCCAGCAGCGTTCGCCAGGGCGTTTATAATTCACCCCTCCACTTT. Its protein is CASSVRQGVYNSPLHF.